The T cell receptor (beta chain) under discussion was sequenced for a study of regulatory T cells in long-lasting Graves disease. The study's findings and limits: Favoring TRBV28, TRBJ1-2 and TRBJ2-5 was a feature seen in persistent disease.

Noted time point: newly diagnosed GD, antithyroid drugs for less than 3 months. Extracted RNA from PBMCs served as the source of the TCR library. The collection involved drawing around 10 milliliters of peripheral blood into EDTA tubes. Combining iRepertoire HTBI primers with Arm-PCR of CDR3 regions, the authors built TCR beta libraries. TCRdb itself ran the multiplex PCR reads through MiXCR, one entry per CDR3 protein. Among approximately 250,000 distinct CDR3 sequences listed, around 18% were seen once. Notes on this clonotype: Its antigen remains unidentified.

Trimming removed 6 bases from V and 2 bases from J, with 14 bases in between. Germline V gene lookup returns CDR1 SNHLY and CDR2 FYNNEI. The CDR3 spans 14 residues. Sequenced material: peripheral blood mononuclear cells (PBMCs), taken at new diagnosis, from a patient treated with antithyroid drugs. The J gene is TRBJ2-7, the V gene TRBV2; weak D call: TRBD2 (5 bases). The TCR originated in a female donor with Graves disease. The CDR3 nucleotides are TGTGCCAGCAGGGGTCCGGGATCCCCCTACGAGCAGTACTTC. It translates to CASRGPGSPYEQYF.